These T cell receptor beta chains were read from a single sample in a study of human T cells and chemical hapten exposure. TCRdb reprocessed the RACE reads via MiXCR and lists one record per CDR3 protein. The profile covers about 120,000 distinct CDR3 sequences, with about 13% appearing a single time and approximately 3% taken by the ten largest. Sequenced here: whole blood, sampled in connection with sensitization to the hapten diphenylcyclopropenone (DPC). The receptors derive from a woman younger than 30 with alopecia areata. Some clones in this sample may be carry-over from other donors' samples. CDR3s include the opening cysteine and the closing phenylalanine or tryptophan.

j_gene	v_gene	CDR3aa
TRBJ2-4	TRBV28	CASRVADRYIQYF
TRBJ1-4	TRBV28	CASRGVWGTGNEKLFF
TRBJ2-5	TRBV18	CASTLTSPQETQYF
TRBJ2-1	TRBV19	CASSTGGTGGNEQFF
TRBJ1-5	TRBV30	CACKGGNQPQHF
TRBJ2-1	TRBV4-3	CASSQEITGLAGTPEQFF
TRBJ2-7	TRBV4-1	CASSQVAPGVHEQYF
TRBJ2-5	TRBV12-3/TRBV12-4	CASSLRAGEETQYF
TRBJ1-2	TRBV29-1	CSGQSIYGYTF
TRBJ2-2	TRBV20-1	CSAPWTSGDKGTGELFF
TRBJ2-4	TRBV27	CASSEGARAKNIQYF
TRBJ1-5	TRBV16	CASSQSTSNQPQHF
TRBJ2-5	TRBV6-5	CASQDRVRQETQYF
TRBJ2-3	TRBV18	CASSRDYSNTQYF
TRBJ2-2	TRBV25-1	CASSDSGNTGELFF
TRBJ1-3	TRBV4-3	CASSQDNLIIFDSGNTIYF
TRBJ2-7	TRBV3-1	CASSQDIARTYEQYF
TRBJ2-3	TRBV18	CASSPPLASGTDTQYF
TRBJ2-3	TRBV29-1	CSVAASHSTDTQYF
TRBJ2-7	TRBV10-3	CAISQGRGQYF
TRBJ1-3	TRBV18	CASSPDRNFDTIYF
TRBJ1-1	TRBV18	CASSPRQAEVNTEAFF